Shown below are 25 T cell receptor beta chains from a single sample sequenced in a study of identical twins. TCRdb fed the 5' RACE reads into MiXCR, producing one record per CDR3 protein. The repertoire holds about 190,000 distinct CDR3 sequences, with 15% to 20% as singletons. The same data also contributed to another study, on T cells expressing NK-cell markers.

The sequencing sample was made of CD8+ T cells sorted from blood. These receptors all stem from a woman aged 18-29 years in good health.

This chain joins TRBV6-4 and TRBJ2-2; D uncertain. The CDR3 length is 15 residues. Germline-derived CDR1 and CDR2 are MRHNA and SNTAGT. V was shortened by 1 base and J by 2 bases, with 8 bases between the two germline ends. CDR3 protein: CASSDWAANTGELFF. The CDR3 region has the DNA TGTGCCAGCAGTGACTGGGCCGCAAACACCGGGGAGCTGTTTTTT.

This clonotype was picked up many times. The V gene is TRBV6-6, the J gene TRBJ2-7, with D perhaps TRBD1 (5 bases). The CDR3 covers 13 residues. V shed 4 bases and J shed 2 bases, with 9 bases lying between them. In germline, CDR1 is MNHNY, CDR2 SVGAGI (reference sequence). CDR3 residues: CASSFDSAYEQYF. The DNA of the CDR3 is TGTGCCAGCAGTTTTGACAGCGCCTACGAGCAGTACTTC.

This clonotype appeared a few times. The chain is built from TRBV7-8 and TRBJ2-1; 11 bases are a match to TRBD2. Germline V lookup: CDR1 SGHVS, CDR2 FQNEAQ. V lost 6 bases and J lost 6; bases outside the gene matches: 7. CDR3 size: 15 residues. The CDR3: CASRDRGLAVNEQFF. The CDR3 DNA reads TGTGCCAGCAGAGACAGGGGACTAGCGGTCAATGAGCAGTTCTTC.

This clonotype was counted ten times or more. This chain uses TRBV12-3 or TRBV12-4 with TRBJ2-2; the D gene is possibly TRBD2 (5 bases). CDR3 size: 13 residues. Trimming took 7 bases from V and 4 from J, leaving 10 bases between them. This chain's CDR3 is CASNPDFTGELFF. CDR3 DNA sequence: TGTGCCAGCAACCCGGACTTCACCGGGGAGCTGTTTTTT.

There are a few counts of this clonotype. The genes are TRBV7-6 and TRBJ2-2; the D is unclear. V was trimmed by 4 bases and J by 5 bases, leaving 11 bases between them. The CDR3 is 14 amino acids. Per the germline V gene, CDR1 is SGHVS and CDR2 is FNYEAQ. This CDR3 is CASSSTTRTGELFF. The CDR3 bases are TGTGCCAGCAGCTCTACTACTCGGACCGGGGAGCTGTTTTTT.

This clonotype was seen a few times. V and J are TRBV4-3 and TRBJ2-4, with TRBD2 matching over 7 bases. This CDR3 comprises 12 residues. The germline V gene encodes CDR1 LGHNA and CDR2 YSLEER. Written as DNA, the CDR3 is TGCGCTCCCCTTGGGGGGGTAGACATTCAGTACTTC. Protein: CAPLGGVDIQYF.

This sequence joins TRBV4-3 and TRBJ2-7, with D perhaps matching TRBD1 (5 bases). The CDR3 consists of 13 residues. The V gene lost 0 bases and the J gene lost 4 bases, with 7 bases spanning the gap. The germline gives CDR1 LGHNA, CDR2 YSLEER. CDR3 nucleotide sequence: TGCGCCAGCAGCCAAGACCGACAGTACGAGCAGTACTTC. Its protein product is CASSQDRQYEQYF.

This clonotype was picked up a small number of times. The rearrangement uses TRBV6-5 and TRBJ2-1; D gene uncertain. The CDR3 totals 15 residues. Trimming left V 6 bases short and J 0 bases short, with 12 bases between. Germline CDR1 reads MNHEY; CDR2 reads SVGAGI. The CDR3 sequence: CASRYQESSYNEQFF. CDR3 DNA sequence: TGTGCCAGCAGGTATCAAGAAAGCTCCTACAATGAGCAGTTCTTC.

In this sample, this clonotype turned up a few times. The chain employs TRBV25-1 and TRBJ1-1; 10 bases agree with TRBD1. This CDR3 has 15 residues. Losses at the gene ends were 4 bases for V and 7 bases for J; bases not matched to a gene: 9. Germline assignment: CDR1 MGHDK and CDR2 SYGVNS. This chain's CDR3 is CASSGWDRGIIEAFF. In nucleotides, the CDR3 is TGTGCCAGCAGTGGTTGGGACAGGGGTATTATTGAAGCTTTCTTT.

This clonotype was seen a handful of times. The chain employs TRBV30 and TRBJ2-1; D is ambiguous. The CDR3 has 13 residues. Germline CDR1 GTSNPN, CDR2 SVGIG (reference sequence). The V and J ends lost 2 bases and 0 bases respectively, with 5 bases between them. This chain's CDR3 is CAWSTSSYNEQFF. In DNA, the CDR3 is TGTGCCTGGAGTACGAGCTCCTACAATGAGCAGTTCTTC.

The V call is TRBV7-9, the J call TRBJ1-5; tentatively, D is TRBD1 (5 bases). CDR1 is SEHNR and CDR2 is FQNEAQ in the germline V gene (reference sequence). Trimming shortened V by 4 bases and J by 3 bases, and 10 bases separated the two germline ends. This CDR3 contains 14 residues. For the CDR3, the DNA is TGTGCCAGCAGCTCCGGGGGAGTCAATCAGCCCCAGCATTTT. It yields the protein CASSSGGVNQPQHF. The full variable domain, with the rest looked up from reference TRBV7-9 and TRBJ1-5, is DTGVSQNPRHKITKRGQNVTFRCDPISEHNRLYWYRQTLGQGPEFLTYFQNEAQLEKSRLLSDRFSAERPKGSFSTLEIQRTEQGDSAMYLCASSSGGVNQPQHFGDGTRLSIL.

This clonotype appeared a few times. The chain is built from TRBV12-3 or TRBV12-4 and TRBJ2-1; D remains unclear. The CDR3 is 11 residues long. The V end lost 1 base, the J end lost 15 bases, and 10 bases lay between the germline ends. The CDR3 is CASSLGLWTFF. The CDR3, as DNA: TGTGCCAGCAGTTTAGGTCTGTGGACGTTCTTC.

In its sample, this clonotype was seen a few times. This chain links TRBV2 with TRBJ2-7; the match to TRBD2 covers 9 bases. The V gene's germline CDR1 is SNHLY and CDR2 FYNNEI. The CDR3 runs 15 residues. V was clipped by 6 bases and J by 2 bases; unmatched bases: 8. The CDR3, as DNA: TGTGCCAGCAGAACCGGGGAGCGGGGGGCCTACGAGCAGTACTTC. The encoded protein is CASRTGERGAYEQYF.

The V call is TRBV2, the J call TRBJ1-2, with a tentative D call TRBD1 (5 bases). The V gene's germline CDR1 is SNHLY and CDR2 FYNNEI. The V gene lost 2 bases and the J gene lost 8 bases, with 15 bases spanning the gap. This CDR3 contains 14 residues. This chain's CDR3 is CASSESMGVDGYTF. CDR3 in DNA: TGTGCCAGCAGTGAATCCATGGGGGTCGACGGCTACACCTTC.

This clonotype occurred a few times. The chain uses TRBV7-6 and TRBJ2-5; D is uncertain. CDR3 length: 11 residues. V was cut by 4 bases and J by 7 bases, with 7 bases left in between. Germline lookup yields CDR1 SGHVS and CDR2 FNYEAQ. CDR3 loop: CASSSAATQYF. In DNA form, the CDR3 reads TGTGCCAGCAGCTCAGCAGCGACCCAGTACTTC.

This clonotype was detected only a few times. This chain joins TRBV2 and TRBJ2-3, with D tentatively TRBD2 (7 bases). Looked up from germline, CDR1 is SNHLY and CDR2 is FYNNEI. The CDR3 length is 16 residues. The germline V and J ends were trimmed by 7 bases and 2 bases, with 19 bases remaining between them. The CDR3 DNA reads TGTGCCAGCACCCGGGGGGACATCGATTACACAGATACGCAGTATTTT. This codes for CASTRGDIDYTDTQYF.

In its sample, this clonotype was seen many times. This chain links TRBV12-3 or TRBV12-4 with TRBJ2-5, with TRBD1 as a possible D gene (5 bases). The CDR3 is made up of 14 amino acids. With 3 bases removed from V and 0 bases from J, the gap between germline ends came to 8 bases. CDR3 protein: CASSFRGNQETQYF. In DNA, the CDR3 is TGTGCCAGCAGTTTTAGGGGAAACCAAGAGACCCAGTACTTC.

This chain connects TRBV3-1 to TRBJ2-1, with D uncertain. Trimming left V 0 bases short and J 9 bases short, with 12 bases between. This CDR3 contains 14 residues. Germline CDR1 LGHDT, CDR2 YNNKEL (reference sequence). CDR3 nucleotides: TGTGCCAGCAGCCAAGATCTCCTCCGTGGTGAGCAGTTCTTC. Amino acids: CASSQDLLRGEQFF.

V and J are TRBV11-3 and TRBJ2-7, with D possibly being TRBD2 (6 bases). CDR1 is SGHNT, CDR2 YENEEA, per germline. The CDR3 length is 14 residues. Trimming stripped 8 bases from V and 3 bases from J, with 17 bases between. For the CDR3, the DNA is TGTGCCAGCGGTCTAGCGCCTTCGTACTACGAGCAGTACTTC. It translates to CASGLAPSYYEQYF.

This clonotype was detected only a few times. The rearrangement uses TRBV3-1 and TRBJ2-7; D unresolved. Trimming cost V 1 base and J 6 bases, with 10 bases left between them. CDR3 length: 13 residues. Germline V gives CDR1 LGHDT, CDR2 YNNKEL (reference sequence). The CDR3: CASSQGGVREQYF. As DNA, the CDR3 is TGTGCCAGCAGCCAAGGTGGGGTCCGCGAGCAGTACTTC.

This clonotype has only a few counts. The chain carries TRBV6-1 and TRBJ1-5; 7 nucleotides line up with TRBD1. The CDR3 loop spans 14 amino acids. V was pared by 6 bases and J by 3 bases, with 5 bases of the junction left unmatched. Germline V CDR1 and CDR2: MNHNS, SASEGT. The CDR3 spells CASRQTGFNQPQHF. In nucleotides, the CDR3 is TGTGCCAGCAGACAGACAGGGTTCAATCAGCCCCAGCATTTT.

This chain joins TRBV5-6 and TRBJ2-1; TRBD2 agrees at 10 bases. With V trimmed by 2 bases and J by 7 bases, 9 bases remained unmatched. The CDR3 totals 16 residues. Germline V lookup: CDR1 SGHDT, CDR2 YYEEEE. CDR3 nucleotide sequence: TGTGCCAGCAGCTTCGGAGCGGGGGGGCCTAAGAATGAGCAGTTCTTC. This codes for CASSFGAGGPKNEQFF.

V and J are TRBV10-3 and TRBJ2-5; 7 nucleotides match TRBD1. Trimming at V came to 0 bases and at J to 5 bases, leaving 12 bases not matched to a gene. This CDR3 spans 17 amino acids. Germline assignment: CDR1 ENHRY and CDR2 SYGVKD. This CDR3 is CAISESGGTGAGETQYF. CDR3 nucleotides: TGTGCCATCAGTGAGTCCGGAGGAACAGGGGCAGGGGAGACCCAGTACTTC.

This clonotype has a handful of counts. V and J are TRBV7-9 and TRBJ1-1, with D unresolved. CDR3 length: 12 residues. Deletions cut 6 bases from V and 1 base from J, with 6 bases between. Germline assignment: CDR1 SEHNR and CDR2 FQNEAQ (reference sequence). The CDR3 loop is CASRRENTEAFF. The CDR3 DNA sequence: TGTGCCAGCAGACGGGAGAACACTGAAGCTTTCTTT.

This clonotype has a count of ten or more. V is TRBV6-4 and J is TRBJ2-3, with D perhaps matching TRBD2 (6 bases). Germline CDR1 is MRHNA and CDR2 is SNTAGT. This CDR3 is 15 amino acids long. V dropped 0 bases and J dropped 0 bases, with 7 bases sitting between them. The CDR3 DNA reads TGTGCCAGCAGTGACTCTGGGACTAGCACAGATACGCAGTATTTT. This codes for CASSDSGTSTDTQYF.